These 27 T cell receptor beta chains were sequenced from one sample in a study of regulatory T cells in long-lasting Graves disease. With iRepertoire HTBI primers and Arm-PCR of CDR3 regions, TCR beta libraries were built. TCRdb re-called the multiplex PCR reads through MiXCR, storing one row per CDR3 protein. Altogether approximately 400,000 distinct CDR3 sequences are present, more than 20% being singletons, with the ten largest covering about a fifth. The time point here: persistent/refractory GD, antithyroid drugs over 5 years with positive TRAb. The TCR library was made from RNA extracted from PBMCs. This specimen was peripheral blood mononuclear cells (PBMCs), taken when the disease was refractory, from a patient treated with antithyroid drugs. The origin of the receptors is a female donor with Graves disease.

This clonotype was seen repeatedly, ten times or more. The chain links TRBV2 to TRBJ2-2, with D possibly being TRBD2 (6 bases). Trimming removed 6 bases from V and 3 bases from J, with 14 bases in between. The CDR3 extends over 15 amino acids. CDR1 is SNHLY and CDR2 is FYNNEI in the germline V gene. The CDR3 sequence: CASREGRWDTGELFF. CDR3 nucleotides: TGTGCCAGCAGGGAGGGTAGATGGGACACCGGGGAGCTGTTTTTT.

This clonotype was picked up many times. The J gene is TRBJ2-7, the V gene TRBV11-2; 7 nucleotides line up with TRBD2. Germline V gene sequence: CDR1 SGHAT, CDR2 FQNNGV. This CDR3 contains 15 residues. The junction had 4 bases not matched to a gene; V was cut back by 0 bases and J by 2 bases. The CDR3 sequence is CASSLDLAVPYEQYF. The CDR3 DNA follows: TGTGCCAGCAGCTTAGATCTAGCGGTCCCCTACGAGCAGTACTTC. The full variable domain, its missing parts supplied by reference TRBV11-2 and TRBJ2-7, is EAGVAQSPRYKIIEKRQSVAFWCNPISGHATLYWYQQILGQGPKLLIQFQNNGVVDDSQLPKDRFSAERLKGVDSTLKIQPAKLEDSAVYLCASSLDLAVPYEQYFGPGTRLTVT.

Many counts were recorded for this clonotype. The CDR3 DNA reads TGTGCCAGCAGTTTACCATCACAGACGTCCTCAAGCTCCTACGAGCAGTACTTC. Translating gives CASSLPSQTSSSSYEQYF. The rearrangement uses TRBV28 and TRBJ2-7; no clear D. V was cut by 2 bases and J by 0 bases, with 20 bases left in between. This CDR3 region has 18 residues. Per germline, CDR1 MDHEN and CDR2 SYDVKM.

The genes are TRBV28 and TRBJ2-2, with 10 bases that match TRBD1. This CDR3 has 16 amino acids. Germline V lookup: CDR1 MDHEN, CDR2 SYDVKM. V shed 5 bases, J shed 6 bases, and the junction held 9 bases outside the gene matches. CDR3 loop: CASSHLLGQGAGELFF. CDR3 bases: TGTGCCAGCAGTCATTTGTTAGGACAGGGGGCCGGGGAGCTGTTTTTT.

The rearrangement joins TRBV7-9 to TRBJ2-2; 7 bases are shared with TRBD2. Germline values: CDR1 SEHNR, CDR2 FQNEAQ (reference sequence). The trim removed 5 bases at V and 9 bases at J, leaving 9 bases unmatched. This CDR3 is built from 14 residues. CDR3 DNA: TGTGCCAGCAGCCCCATCAGCGGGACCTGGGAGCTGTTTTTT. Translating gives CASSPISGTWELFF.

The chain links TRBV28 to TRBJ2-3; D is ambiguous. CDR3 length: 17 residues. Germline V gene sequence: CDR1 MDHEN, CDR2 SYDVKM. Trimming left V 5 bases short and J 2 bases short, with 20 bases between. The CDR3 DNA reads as TGTGCCAGCAGTCCTCATGAGGCTCGAACCAACACAGATACGCAGTATTTT. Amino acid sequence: CASSPHEARTNTDTQYF.

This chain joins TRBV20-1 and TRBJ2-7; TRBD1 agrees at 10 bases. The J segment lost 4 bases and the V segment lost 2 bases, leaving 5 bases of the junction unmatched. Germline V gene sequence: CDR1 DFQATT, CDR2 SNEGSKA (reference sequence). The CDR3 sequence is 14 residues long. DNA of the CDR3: TGCAGTGCTAGATCCGGGACAGGGGAGTACGAGCAGTACTTC. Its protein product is CSARSGTGEYEQYF.

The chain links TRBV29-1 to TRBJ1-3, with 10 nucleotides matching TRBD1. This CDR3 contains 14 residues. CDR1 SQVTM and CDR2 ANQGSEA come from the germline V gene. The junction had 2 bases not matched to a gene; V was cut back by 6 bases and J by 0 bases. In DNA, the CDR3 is TGCAGCGTGAGGACAGGGGGCTCTGGAAACACCATATATTTT. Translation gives CSVRTGGSGNTIYF.

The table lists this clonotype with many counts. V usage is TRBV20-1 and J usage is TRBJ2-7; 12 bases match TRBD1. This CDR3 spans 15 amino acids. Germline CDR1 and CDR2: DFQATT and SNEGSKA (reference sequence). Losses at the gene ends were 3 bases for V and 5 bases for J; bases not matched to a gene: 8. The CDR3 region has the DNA TGCAGTGCTAGTCCCGGGACAGGGGGCGGCGACGAGCAGTACTTC. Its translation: CSASPGTGGGDEQYF.

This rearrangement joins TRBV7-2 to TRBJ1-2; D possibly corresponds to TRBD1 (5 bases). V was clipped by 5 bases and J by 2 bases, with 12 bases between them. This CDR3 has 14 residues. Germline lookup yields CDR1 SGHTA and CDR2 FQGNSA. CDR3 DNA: TGTGCCAGCAGCCTCCACCAGGGAAACTATGGCTACACCTTC. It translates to CASSLHQGNYGYTF.

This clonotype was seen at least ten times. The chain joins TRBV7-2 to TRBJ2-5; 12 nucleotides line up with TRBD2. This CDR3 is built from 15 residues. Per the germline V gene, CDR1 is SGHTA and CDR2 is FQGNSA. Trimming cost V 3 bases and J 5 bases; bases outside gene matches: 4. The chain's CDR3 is CASSFLAGGRETQYF. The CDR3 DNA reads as TGTGCCAGCAGCTTCCTAGCGGGAGGGCGGGAGACCCAGTACTTC.

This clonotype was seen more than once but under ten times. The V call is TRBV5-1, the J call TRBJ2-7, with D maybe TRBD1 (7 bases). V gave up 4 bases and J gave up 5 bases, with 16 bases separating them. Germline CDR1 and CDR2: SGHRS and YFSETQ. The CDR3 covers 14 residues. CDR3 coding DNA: TGCGCCAGCAGCCGGGGGACAGAGCTACACGAGCAGTACTTC. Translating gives CASSRGTELHEQYF.

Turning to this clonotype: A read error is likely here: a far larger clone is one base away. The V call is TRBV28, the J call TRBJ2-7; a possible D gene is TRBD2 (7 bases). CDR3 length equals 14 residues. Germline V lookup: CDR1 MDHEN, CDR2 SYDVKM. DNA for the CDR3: TGTGGGACAGCTACTACTCTTAACCGGGAGGCCCAGTACTTC. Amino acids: CGTATTLNREAQYF.

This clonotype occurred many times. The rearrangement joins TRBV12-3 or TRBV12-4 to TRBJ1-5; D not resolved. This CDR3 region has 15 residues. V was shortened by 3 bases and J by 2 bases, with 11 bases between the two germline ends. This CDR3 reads CASSLEVDGNQPQHF. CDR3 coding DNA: TGTGCCAGCAGTTTGGAGGTGGATGGCAATCAGCCCCAGCATTTT.

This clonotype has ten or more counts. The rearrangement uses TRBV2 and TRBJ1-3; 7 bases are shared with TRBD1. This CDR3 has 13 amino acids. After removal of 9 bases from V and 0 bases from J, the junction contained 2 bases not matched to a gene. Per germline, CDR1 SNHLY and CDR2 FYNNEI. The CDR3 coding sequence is TGTGCCAGACAGGGGCTCTCTGGAAACACCATATATTTT. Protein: CARQGLSGNTIYF.

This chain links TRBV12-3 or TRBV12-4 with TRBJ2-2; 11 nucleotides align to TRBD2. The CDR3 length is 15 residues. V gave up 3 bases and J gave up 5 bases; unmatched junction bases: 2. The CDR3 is CASSFSSGRTGELFF. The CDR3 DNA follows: TGTGCCAGCAGTTTTTCTAGCGGGAGGACCGGGGAGCTGTTTTTT.

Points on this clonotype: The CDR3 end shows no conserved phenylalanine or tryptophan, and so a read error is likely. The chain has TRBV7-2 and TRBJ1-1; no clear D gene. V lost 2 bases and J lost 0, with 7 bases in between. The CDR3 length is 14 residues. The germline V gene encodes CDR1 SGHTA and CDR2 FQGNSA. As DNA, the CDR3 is TGTGCCAGCAGCTTATCGAGTATGAACACTGAAGCTTTCTCT. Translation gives CASSLSSMNTEAFS.

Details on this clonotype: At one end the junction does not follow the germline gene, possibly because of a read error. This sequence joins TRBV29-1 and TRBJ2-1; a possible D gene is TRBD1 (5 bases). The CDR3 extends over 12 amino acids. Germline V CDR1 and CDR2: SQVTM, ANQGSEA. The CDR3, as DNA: TGCATCGTTACAGGCTCCTACAATGAGCAGTTCTTC. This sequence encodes CIVTGSYNEQFF.

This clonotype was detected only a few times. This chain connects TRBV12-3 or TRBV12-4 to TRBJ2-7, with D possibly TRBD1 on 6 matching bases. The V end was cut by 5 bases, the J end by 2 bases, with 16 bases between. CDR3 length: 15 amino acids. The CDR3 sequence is CASSEAGTKAYEQYF. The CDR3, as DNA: TGTGCCAGCAGTGAAGCCGGGACAAAGGCCTACGAGCAGTACTTC.

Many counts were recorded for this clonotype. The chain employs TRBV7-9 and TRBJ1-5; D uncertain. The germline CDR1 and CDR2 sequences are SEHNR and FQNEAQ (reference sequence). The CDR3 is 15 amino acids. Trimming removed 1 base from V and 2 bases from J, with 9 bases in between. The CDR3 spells CASSLGTEGNQPQHF. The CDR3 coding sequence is TGTGCCAGCAGCTTAGGAACGGAGGGCAATCAGCCCCAGCATTTT.

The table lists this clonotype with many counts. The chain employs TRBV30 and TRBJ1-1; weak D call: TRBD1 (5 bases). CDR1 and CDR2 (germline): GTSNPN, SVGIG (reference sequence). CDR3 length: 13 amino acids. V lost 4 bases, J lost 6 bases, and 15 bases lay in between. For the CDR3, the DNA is TGTGCCTGGATGAGGGGTGGTATCGCTGAAGCTTTCTTT. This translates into CAWMRGGIAEAFF. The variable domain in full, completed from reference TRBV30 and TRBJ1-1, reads SQTIHQWPATLVQPVGSPLSLECTVEGTSNPNLYWYRQAAGRGLQLLFYSVGIGQISSEVPQNLSASRPQDRQFILSSKKLLLSDSGFYLCAWMRGGIAEAFFGQGTRLTVV.

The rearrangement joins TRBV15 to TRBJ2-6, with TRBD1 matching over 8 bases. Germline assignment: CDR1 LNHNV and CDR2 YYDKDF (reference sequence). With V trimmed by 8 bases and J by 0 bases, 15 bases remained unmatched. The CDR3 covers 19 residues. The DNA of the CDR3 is TGTGCCACCCTCAGAATGCGAGGACAGGGCCCCTCTGGGGCCAACGTCCTGACTTTC. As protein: CATLRMRGQGPSGANVLTF.

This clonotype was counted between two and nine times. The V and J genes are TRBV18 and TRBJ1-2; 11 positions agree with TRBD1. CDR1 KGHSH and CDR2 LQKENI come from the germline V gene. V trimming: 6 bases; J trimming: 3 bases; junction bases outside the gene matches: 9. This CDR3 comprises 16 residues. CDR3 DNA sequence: TGTGCCAGCTCGCTCTCGGACAGGGGGCCTTACTATGGCTACACCTTC. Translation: CASSLSDRGPYYGYTF. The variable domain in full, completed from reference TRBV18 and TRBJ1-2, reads NAGVMQNPRHLVRRRGQEARLRCSPMKGHSHVYWYRQLPEEGLKFMVYLQKENIIDESGMPKERFSAEFPKEGPSILRIQQVVRGDSAAYFCASSLSDRGPYYGYTFGSGTRLTVV.

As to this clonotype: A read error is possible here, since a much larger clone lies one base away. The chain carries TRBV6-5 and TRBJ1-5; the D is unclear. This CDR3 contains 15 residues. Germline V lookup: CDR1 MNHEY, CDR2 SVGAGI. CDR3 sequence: CASSYSTAPNQTQHF. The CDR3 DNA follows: TGTGCCAGCAGTTACTCTACGGCTCCCAATCAGACCCAGCATTTT.

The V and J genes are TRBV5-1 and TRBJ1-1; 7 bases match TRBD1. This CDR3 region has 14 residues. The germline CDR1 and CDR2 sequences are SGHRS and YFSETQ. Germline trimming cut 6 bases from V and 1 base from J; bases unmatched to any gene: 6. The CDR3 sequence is CASNTGVANTEAFF. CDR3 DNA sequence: TGCGCCAGCAACACAGGGGTCGCGAACACTGAAGCTTTCTTT.

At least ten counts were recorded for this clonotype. CDR3 DNA sequence: TGTGCCAGCAGCTTATTGGGTCTCCAAGAGACCCAGTACTTC. It translates to CASSLLGLQETQYF. V is TRBV11-2 and J is TRBJ2-5; D is unclear. Between the trimmed V and J ends, which lost 2 bases and 1 base, there was a span of 8 bases. The CDR3 extends over 14 amino acids. CDR1 is SGHAT, CDR2 FQNNGV, per germline.

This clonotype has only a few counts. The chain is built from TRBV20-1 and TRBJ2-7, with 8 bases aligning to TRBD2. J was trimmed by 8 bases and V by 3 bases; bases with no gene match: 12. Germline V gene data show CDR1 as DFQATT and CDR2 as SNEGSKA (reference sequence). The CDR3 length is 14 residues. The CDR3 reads CSASRAGEGSKQYF. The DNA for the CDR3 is TGCAGTGCTAGTAGAGCGGGAGAAGGTTCCAAGCAGTACTTC.